Included here is one TCR beta chain sequence, with context. Its antigen is undetermined. TCRdb's table, derived via immunoSEQ multiplex PCR, lists solely in-frame clones and lacks some. The repertoire holds about 84,000 clones, with roughly nine tenths as singletons. Individuals having autoimmune disease history or systemic immunosuppression were not enrolled. The sample is drawn from a study of OX40 agonist ivuxolimab in advanced cancers. Study-level points and caveats: Expanded clones belonging to CD8+ T cells outnumbered, on average, those of CD4+. Partial responders at 0.1-3.0 mg/kg had among the lowest clonal expansion.

V lost 0 bases and J 0 bases, leaving 7 bases between the germline ends. Germline CDR1 is SGDLS and CDR2 is YYNGEE. The CDR3 is made up of 14 amino acids. The sequencing used CD4+ or CD8+ T cells sorted from blood, collected in a trial of the OX40 agonist ivuxolimab. This rearrangement joins TRBV9 to TRBJ2-7; no clear D. The source is an adult with an advanced solid tumor such as melanoma, head and neck, liver or kidney cancer. The CDR3 DNA sequence: TGTGCCAGCAGCGTAGGAGAGAGCTCCTACGAGCAGTACTTC. Encoded protein: CASSVGESSYEQYF.